This TCR beta chain was sequenced for a study of chemoradiotherapy in HPV16-positive cancers. This clone has just a few counts. Using immunoSEQ multiplex PCR, the repertoire was profiled, and TCRdb retains in-frame clones only, with some absent. The sample records 65,000 to 80,000 clones, approximately 91% being singletons. Germline values: CDR1 MNHEY, CDR2 SMNVEV (reference sequence). The CDR3 is made up of 13 amino acids. The V end lost 3 bases, the J end lost 3 bases, and 9 bases lay between the germline ends. The source material was blood, sampled from a patient who underwent chemoradiotherapy. This chain links TRBV27 with TRBJ2-7; no clear D gene. The receptor's source is a human donor with HPV-associated anogenital cancer. CDR3 coding DNA: TGTGCCAGCAGTTTGGGGAAGATCTACGAGCAGTACTTC. Its protein is CASSLGKIYEQYF.